This TCR beta chain was sequenced for a study of monozygotic twins with inflammatory bowel disease. Overall study findings and caveats: Among IBD patients, TCRbeta diversity (inverse Simpson) was lower than in healthy co-twins.

For each CDR3 protein, TCRdb gives one entry from its re-call of the 5' RACE reads, without DNA. This specimen shows more than 350,000 distinct CDR3 sequences; the ten leading clones hold 2% to 3%. Details on this clonotype: Antigen unknown.

CDR3 length equals 15 residues. Per germline, CDR1 SGHVS and CDR2 FQNEAQ. The receptor comes from a human donor with ulcerative colitis or Crohn's disease, or a healthy co-twin of an affected twin (not recorded which). The specimen was blood. The rearrangement links TRBV7-8 to TRBJ2-1; TCRdb's D call, TRBD1, is unchecked because there is no DNA. CDR3 protein: CASSHRDSAYNEQFF.